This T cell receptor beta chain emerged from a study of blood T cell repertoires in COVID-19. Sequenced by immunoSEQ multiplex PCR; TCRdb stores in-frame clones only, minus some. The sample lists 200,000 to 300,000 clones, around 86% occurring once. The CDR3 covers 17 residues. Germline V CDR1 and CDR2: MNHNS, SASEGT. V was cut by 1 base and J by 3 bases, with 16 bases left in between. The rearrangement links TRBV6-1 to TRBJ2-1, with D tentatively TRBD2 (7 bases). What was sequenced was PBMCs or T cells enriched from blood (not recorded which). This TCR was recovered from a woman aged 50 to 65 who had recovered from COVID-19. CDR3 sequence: CASSEVRGTLVYNEQFF. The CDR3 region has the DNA TGTGCCAGCAGTGAAGTGCGGGGGACATTGGTCTACAATGAGCAGTTCTTC.